This is a list of T cell receptor beta chains from one sample in a study of OX40 agonist ivuxolimab in advanced cancers. Some clones are missing from TCRdb's copy, which holds only in-frame ones; the method was immunoSEQ multiplex PCR. Of 43,000 or so clones listed, around 87% are singletons. The input for sequencing was CD4+ or CD8+ T cells sorted from blood, taken in a trial of the OX40 agonist ivuxolimab. The receptor source for this set is an adult with an advanced solid tumor such as melanoma, head and neck, liver or kidney cancer. CDR3s include the opening cysteine and the closing phenylalanine or tryptophan. D genes are given only for firm matches. Clone size is stated in some rows and not others, as once, few, many or a class when expanded.

j_gene	len	v_gene	abundance	d_gene	CDR3nt	CDR3aa
TRBJ2-7	13	TRBV7-3	once	.	TGTGCCAGCAGCTTAGAGGGGTCCCTCGAGCAGTACTTC	CASSLEGSLEQYF
TRBJ2-7	15	TRBV6-1	once	TRBD1	TGTGCCAGCAGTAACCCCCGACAGGGGGGCCTCGAGCAGTACTTC	CASSNPRQGGLEQYF
TRBJ1-1	14	TRBV5-8	.	.	TGTGCCAGCAGCCCTCCGGGGAGGGCTAAAGAAGCTTTCTTT	CASSPPGRAKEAFF
TRBJ2-1	14	TRBV29-1	.	.	TGCAGTGCTCACAAAGGACTGACCTACAATGAGCAGTTCTTC	CSAHKGLTYNEQFF
TRBJ2-7	16	TRBV27	.	.	TGTGCCAGCAGTTCAGGACAACCAAGCCTAGGGTACGAGCAGTACTTC	CASSSGQPSLGYEQYF
TRBJ1-1	14	TRBV6-6	.	.	TGTGCCAGCAGTCGATGGGTCGGGAACACTGAAGCTTTCTTT	CASSRWVGNTEAFF
TRBJ2-2	13	TRBV30	.	.	TGTGCCTGGAGAGCACTAAGGGCCGGGGAGCTGTTTTTT	CAWRALRAGELFF
TRBJ2-3	16	TRBV7-9	.	TRBD2	TGTGCCAGCAGCCAGGGAACTAGCGGGTCCACAGATACGCAGTATTTT	CASSQGTSGSTDTQYF
TRBJ2-5	15	TRBV6-1	.	TRBD2	TGTGCCAGCAGTGATGGGCGGGGGGGGTACGAGACCCAGTACTTC	CASSDGRGGYETQYF
TRBJ1-5	13	TRBV6-1	.	.	TGTGCCAGCAGTGAAAGGGAGGGTCAGCCCCAGCATTTT	CASSEREGQPQHF
TRBJ1-2	15	TRBV6-6	.	TRBD1	TGTGCCAGCAAAACTAACCAGGGGGCGAACTATGGCTACACCTTC	CASKTNQGANYGYTF
TRBJ2-3	14	TRBV7-9	.	.	TGTGCCAGCAGCGTAAAGGGCCGGGCAGATACGCAGTATTTT	CASSVKGRADTQYF
TRBJ2-1	15	TRBV6-1	.	.	TGTGCCAGCAGTGAAGAAGGGGGAGGGAGCAATGAGCAGTTCTTC	CASSEEGGGSNEQFF
TRBJ2-1	16	TRBV12-5	.	.	TGTGCTAGTGGTTTGTTCACGGGACTGCCCTACAATGAGCAGTTCTTC	CASGLFTGLPYNEQFF
TRBJ1-1	15	TRBV5-6	.	.	TGTGCCAGCAGCTCAACTCGGGGGCAGGGCACTGAAGCTTTCTTT	CASSSTRGQGTEAFF
TRBJ1-2	14	TRBV11-2	.	TRBD1	TGTGCCAGCAGCTTCCAGACAGGGGACTATGGCTACACCTTC	CASSFQTGDYGYTF
TRBJ1-4	19	TRBV7-9	.	TRBD1	TGTGCCAGCAGCCCAAGGGACAGGGGGAGCCTTGCAACTAATGAAAAACTGTTTTTT	CASSPRDRGSLATNEKLFF
TRBJ1-5	15	TRBV7-3	.	.	TGTGCCAGCTCTCCGGCAGGCGGTAGCAATCAGCCCCAGCATTTT	CASSPAGGSNQPQHF
TRBJ1-3	15	TRBV6-5	.	.	TGTGCCAGCAGTTCACTGTCCCGGCTGGGAAACACCATATATTTT	CASSSLSRLGNTIYF
TRBJ2-7	18	TRBV27	.	TRBD2	TGTGCCAGCAGTTTATCCGGACTAGCGGGAGGGAGCTCCTACGAGCAGTACTTC	CASSLSGLAGGSSYEQYF
TRBJ2-7	17	TRBV5-1	few	TRBD2	TGCGCCAGCAGTCGGGAGGGGAGTAGCGGGAGTTTGGACGAGCAGTACTTC	CASSREGSSGSLDEQYF
TRBJ2-3	16	TRBV13	.	.	TGTGCCAGCTCCCTCCGGGGAAAGTGGGCCACAGATACGCAGTATTTT	CASSLRGKWATDTQYF
TRBJ1-3	16	TRBV4-1	.	.	TGCGCCAGCAGCCAACCCACAGCGAGCTCTGGAAACACCATATATTTT	CASSQPTASSGNTIYF
TRBJ2-5	13	TRBV5-1	.	.	TGCGCCAGCAGCGGGGGGGCGCCGGGGACCCAGTACTTC	CASSGGAPGTQYF
TRBJ2-5	15	TRBV7-9	.	.	TGTGCCAGCAGCTTAGGGTGGTCAATAGAAGAGACCCAGTACTTC	CASSLGWSIEETQYF
TRBJ2-5	16	TRBV7-9	.	.	TGTGCCAGCAGTCCCGCCGGCCTCAAACTCCAAGAGACCCAGTACTTC	CASSPAGLKLQETQYF
TRBJ2-3	16	TRBV2	.	TRBD2	TGTGCCAGCAGAAAGGGGACTAGCGGGGTCACAGATACGCAGTATTTT	CASRKGTSGVTDTQYF
TRBJ2-2	13	TRBV19	.	.	TGTGCCAGTAGTTTGAAGGGGACCGGGGAGCTGTTTTTT	CASSLKGTGELFF
TRBJ1-1	15	TRBV18	.	.	TGTGCCAGCTCACCACGGAGTGATGCTTACACTGAAGCTTTCTTT	CASSPRSDAYTEAFF
TRBJ2-7	15	TRBV5-8	.	.	TGTGCCAGCAGCCAAGAAAAGGGGCCCTCCTACGAGCAGTACTTC	CASSQEKGPSYEQYF
TRBJ2-7	16	TRBV9	once	.	TGTGCCAGCAGCGTAGGGGTAGCGGAGAGGGGCTACGAGCAGTACTTC	CASSVGVAERGYEQYF
TRBJ2-7	15	TRBV7-9	.	TRBD2	TGTGCCAGCAGCTCGAGACTAGCGGGATTATCCGAGCAGTACTTC	CASSSRLAGLSEQYF
TRBJ2-7	19	TRBV7-2	.	.	TGTGCCAGCAGCTTACGCGGGGGCGCAGCAGGGTCGAGGTCCTACGAGCAGTACTTC	CASSLRGGAAGSRSYEQYF
TRBJ2-5	14	TRBV11-2	once	.	TGTGCCAGCAGCTCTCGGGGCCCTCCCGAGACCCAGTACTTC	CASSSRGPPETQYF
TRBJ2-1	13	TRBV7-9	.	.	TGTGCCAGCAGCCCTCGACAGGTAGATGAGCAGTTCTTC	CASSPRQVDEQFF
TRBJ2-5	15	TRBV4-1	.	.	TGCGCCAGCAGCCAAGAACTCGTTCCGGGAGAGACCCAGTACTTC	CASSQELVPGETQYF
TRBJ2-7	14	TRBV4-1	.	.	TGCGCCAGCAGCCAAGCAGGCGCGGTCCACGAGCAGTACTTC	CASSQAGAVHEQYF
TRBJ2-2	14	TRBV19	.	TRBD1	TGTGCCAGTAGGGGACAGGGGGGCACCGGGGAGCTGTTTTTT	CASRGQGGTGELFF
TRBJ2-7	11	TRBV30	.	.	TGTGCCTGGAGTGCCCCCTACGAGCAGTACTTC	CAWSAPYEQYF
TRBJ1-2	18	TRBV11-2	.	TRBD1	TGTGCCAGCAGCTTACTTCCGCCCCGACAGGGGGTTCCTTATGGCTACACCTTC	CASSLLPPRQGVPYGYTF
TRBJ1-3	15	TRBV5-1	.	TRBD1	TGCGCCAGCAGCTCCCAGACAGGGCGTGGAAACACCATATATTTT	CASSSQTGRGNTIYF
TRBJ1-4	14	TRBV6-1	.	.	TGTGCCAGCAGTGAAGGGTTCGGGGGTGAAAAACTGTTTTTT	CASSEGFGGEKLFF
TRBJ1-4	18	TRBV5-1	.	.	TGCGCCAGCAGCGGGAGGGTTGGCGGTACAGCAACTAATGAAAAACTGTTTTTT	CASSGRVGGTATNEKLFF
TRBJ2-7	15	TRBV28	.	.	TGTGCCAGCAGCAGCACCTCGTTTAGTTCCTACGAGCAGTACTTC	CASSSTSFSSYEQYF
TRBJ2-7	12	TRBV10-3	.	.	TGTGCCACCGGGGACCGAGACTACGAGCAGTACTTC	CATGDRDYEQYF
TRBJ1-1	14	TRBV4-3	.	TRBD1	TGCGCCAGCAGCCAAGGGACAGGGGTTCTTGAAGCTTGCTTT	CASSQGTGVLEACF
TRBJ1-1	16	TRBV7-6	once	.	TGTGCCAGCAGCTTAGCGCTCGGCCTAAGTAACACTGAAGCTTTCTTT	CASSLALGLSNTEAFF
TRBJ1-4	15	TRBV28	.	.	TGTGCCAGCAGTCCACCGGGGGGAACTAATGAAAAACTGTTTTTT	CASSPPGGTNEKLFF
TRBJ1-2	13	TRBV11-2	.	.	TGTGCCAGCAGCTTAGGGCTTGGGGGCGGCTACACCTTC	CASSLGLGGGYTF
TRBJ2-5	11	TRBV30	.	.	TGTGCCTGGAGGAGGGAAGAGACCCAGTACTTC	CAWRREETQYF
TRBJ2-1	12	TRBV6-5	once	.	TGTGCCAGCAAGGACACCAACAATGAGCAGTTCTTC	CASKDTNNEQFF
TRBJ2-3	15	TRBV5-1	once	TRBD2	TGCGCCAGCAGCCCGACTAGCGAAAGCACAGATACGCAGTATTTT	CASSPTSESTDTQYF
TRBJ1-3	12	TRBV12-5	.	.	TGTGCTACCGGGGGAGCTGGAAACACCATATATTTT	CATGGAGNTIYF
TRBJ2-3	13	TRBV7-3	.	.	TGTGCCAGCAGCTTAGGCGGTCAAGATACGCAGTATTTT	CASSLGGQDTQYF
TRBJ2-7	14	TRBV7-8	.	.	TGTGCCAGCAGCTTAACCGGACCAGCCTACGAGCAGTACTTC	CASSLTGPAYEQYF
TRBJ1-4	14	TRBV30	.	TRBD1	TGTGCCTGGAGTGTAGGGACAGGGAATGAAAAACTGTTTTTT	CAWSVGTGNEKLFF
TRBJ1-6	15	TRBV9	.	TRBD1	TGTGCCAGCAGCGACGGGGACAGGGATAATTCACCCCTCCACTTT	CASSDGDRDNSPLHF